Listed below are T cell receptor beta chains from one sample, sequenced in a study of CXCR3-negative and CXCR3-positive naive CD8 T cells. TCRdb re-analyzed the 5' RACE reads; it lists each CDR3 protein once, without DNA. The table lists 100,000 to 150,000 distinct CDR3 sequences. The sequencing input was naive CXCR3- CD8+ T cells from blood. These receptors all stem from a human donor in good health. Some clones in this sample may be carry-over from other donors' samples. Both conserved end residues are part of each CDR3.

>TRBV4-3|TRBJ2-1
CASSQGRTSGVGNEQFF
>TRBV28|TRBJ1-2
CASSSTGGGDGYTF
>TRBV5-1|TRBJ2-1
CASSSGPSWGYNEQFF
>TRBV28|TRBJ1-5
CASSRDRANQPQHF
>TRBV29-1|TRBJ1-5
CSDVFGCDSNQPQHF
>TRBV23-1|TRBJ2-1
CASSQSAQGDYNEQFF
>TRBV28|TRBJ2-2
CASSSIPGTDTGELFF
>TRBV12-3/TRBV12-4|TRBJ2-5
CASSLAGTSLVTDF
>TRBV6-2/TRBV6-3|TRBJ2-2
CASSPLKRGRLFGELFF
>TRBV28|TRBJ2-7
CASGLGQGATYEQYF
>TRBV29-1|TRBJ2-7
CSVGLAGGPWEQYF
>TRBV20-1|TRBJ2-3
CSARDETSGGKDTQYF
>TRBV6-5|TRBJ2-7
CASSPDRVAGEQYF
>TRBV7-9|TRBJ2-2
CASSLSLASGNGELFF
>TRBV2|TRBJ2-7
CASEAREIEQYF
>TRBV6-6|TRBJ2-1
CASSYPGVGDDNEQFF
>TRBV7-9|TRBJ2-3
CASSFGRTTDTQYF
>TRBV15|TRBJ2-5
CATRRSGAQPQETQYF
>TRBV7-8|TRBJ1-5
CASSSRRDRVSYSNQPQHF
>TRBV4-1|TRBJ2-2
CASSSGQGLVGELFF
>TRBV9|TRBJ2-2
CASAWGALGPGELFF
>TRBV12-3/TRBV12-4|TRBJ2-5
CASRTGETQYF
>TRBV20-1|TRBJ2-7
CSARDLLGLAGGPFYEQYF
>TRBV28|TRBJ2-7
CASRSRTGFAWYF
>TRBV5-1|TRBJ1-1
CASSFGGRAFF
>TRBV4-3|TRBJ2-1
CASSQDRDTESDEQFF
>TRBV10-3|TRBJ2-7
CAISETDPTYEQYF
>TRBV27|TRBJ2-2
CASSSRLAGVLGELFF
>TRBV20-1|TRBJ2-1
CSAPYRGAVHNEQFF
>TRBV7-3|TRBJ2-2
CASSLPTGTGGSGELFF
>TRBV7-7|TRBJ2-7
CASSHGPSGVGEQYF
>TRBV5-1|TRBJ2-1
CASSPGLAGLNEQFF
>TRBV28|TRBJ2-1
CASSGSGREQFF
>TRBV6-2/TRBV6-3|TRBJ2-2
CASSFTSGLVPTGELFF
>TRBV12-3/TRBV12-4|TRBJ2-5
CASSFWGRQGGETQYF
>TRBV6-5|TRBJ2-5
CASSYSRAGGRETQYF
>TRBV10-3|TRBJ2-7
CATRDSIYEQYF
>TRBV29-1|TRBJ2-3
CLAETSTDTQYF
>TRBV28|TRBJ1-5
CASSLRQISNQPQHF
>TRBV12-3/TRBV12-4|TRBJ2-7
CASRGGGHYEQYF
>TRBV15|TRBJ1-2
CATSRDLGQGAPGYTF
>TRBV29-1|TRBJ2-2
CSVHPEANTGELFF
>TRBV15|TRBJ2-1
CATTPRQGADEQFF
>TRBV29-1|TRBJ2-1
CSVDPGGSEQFF